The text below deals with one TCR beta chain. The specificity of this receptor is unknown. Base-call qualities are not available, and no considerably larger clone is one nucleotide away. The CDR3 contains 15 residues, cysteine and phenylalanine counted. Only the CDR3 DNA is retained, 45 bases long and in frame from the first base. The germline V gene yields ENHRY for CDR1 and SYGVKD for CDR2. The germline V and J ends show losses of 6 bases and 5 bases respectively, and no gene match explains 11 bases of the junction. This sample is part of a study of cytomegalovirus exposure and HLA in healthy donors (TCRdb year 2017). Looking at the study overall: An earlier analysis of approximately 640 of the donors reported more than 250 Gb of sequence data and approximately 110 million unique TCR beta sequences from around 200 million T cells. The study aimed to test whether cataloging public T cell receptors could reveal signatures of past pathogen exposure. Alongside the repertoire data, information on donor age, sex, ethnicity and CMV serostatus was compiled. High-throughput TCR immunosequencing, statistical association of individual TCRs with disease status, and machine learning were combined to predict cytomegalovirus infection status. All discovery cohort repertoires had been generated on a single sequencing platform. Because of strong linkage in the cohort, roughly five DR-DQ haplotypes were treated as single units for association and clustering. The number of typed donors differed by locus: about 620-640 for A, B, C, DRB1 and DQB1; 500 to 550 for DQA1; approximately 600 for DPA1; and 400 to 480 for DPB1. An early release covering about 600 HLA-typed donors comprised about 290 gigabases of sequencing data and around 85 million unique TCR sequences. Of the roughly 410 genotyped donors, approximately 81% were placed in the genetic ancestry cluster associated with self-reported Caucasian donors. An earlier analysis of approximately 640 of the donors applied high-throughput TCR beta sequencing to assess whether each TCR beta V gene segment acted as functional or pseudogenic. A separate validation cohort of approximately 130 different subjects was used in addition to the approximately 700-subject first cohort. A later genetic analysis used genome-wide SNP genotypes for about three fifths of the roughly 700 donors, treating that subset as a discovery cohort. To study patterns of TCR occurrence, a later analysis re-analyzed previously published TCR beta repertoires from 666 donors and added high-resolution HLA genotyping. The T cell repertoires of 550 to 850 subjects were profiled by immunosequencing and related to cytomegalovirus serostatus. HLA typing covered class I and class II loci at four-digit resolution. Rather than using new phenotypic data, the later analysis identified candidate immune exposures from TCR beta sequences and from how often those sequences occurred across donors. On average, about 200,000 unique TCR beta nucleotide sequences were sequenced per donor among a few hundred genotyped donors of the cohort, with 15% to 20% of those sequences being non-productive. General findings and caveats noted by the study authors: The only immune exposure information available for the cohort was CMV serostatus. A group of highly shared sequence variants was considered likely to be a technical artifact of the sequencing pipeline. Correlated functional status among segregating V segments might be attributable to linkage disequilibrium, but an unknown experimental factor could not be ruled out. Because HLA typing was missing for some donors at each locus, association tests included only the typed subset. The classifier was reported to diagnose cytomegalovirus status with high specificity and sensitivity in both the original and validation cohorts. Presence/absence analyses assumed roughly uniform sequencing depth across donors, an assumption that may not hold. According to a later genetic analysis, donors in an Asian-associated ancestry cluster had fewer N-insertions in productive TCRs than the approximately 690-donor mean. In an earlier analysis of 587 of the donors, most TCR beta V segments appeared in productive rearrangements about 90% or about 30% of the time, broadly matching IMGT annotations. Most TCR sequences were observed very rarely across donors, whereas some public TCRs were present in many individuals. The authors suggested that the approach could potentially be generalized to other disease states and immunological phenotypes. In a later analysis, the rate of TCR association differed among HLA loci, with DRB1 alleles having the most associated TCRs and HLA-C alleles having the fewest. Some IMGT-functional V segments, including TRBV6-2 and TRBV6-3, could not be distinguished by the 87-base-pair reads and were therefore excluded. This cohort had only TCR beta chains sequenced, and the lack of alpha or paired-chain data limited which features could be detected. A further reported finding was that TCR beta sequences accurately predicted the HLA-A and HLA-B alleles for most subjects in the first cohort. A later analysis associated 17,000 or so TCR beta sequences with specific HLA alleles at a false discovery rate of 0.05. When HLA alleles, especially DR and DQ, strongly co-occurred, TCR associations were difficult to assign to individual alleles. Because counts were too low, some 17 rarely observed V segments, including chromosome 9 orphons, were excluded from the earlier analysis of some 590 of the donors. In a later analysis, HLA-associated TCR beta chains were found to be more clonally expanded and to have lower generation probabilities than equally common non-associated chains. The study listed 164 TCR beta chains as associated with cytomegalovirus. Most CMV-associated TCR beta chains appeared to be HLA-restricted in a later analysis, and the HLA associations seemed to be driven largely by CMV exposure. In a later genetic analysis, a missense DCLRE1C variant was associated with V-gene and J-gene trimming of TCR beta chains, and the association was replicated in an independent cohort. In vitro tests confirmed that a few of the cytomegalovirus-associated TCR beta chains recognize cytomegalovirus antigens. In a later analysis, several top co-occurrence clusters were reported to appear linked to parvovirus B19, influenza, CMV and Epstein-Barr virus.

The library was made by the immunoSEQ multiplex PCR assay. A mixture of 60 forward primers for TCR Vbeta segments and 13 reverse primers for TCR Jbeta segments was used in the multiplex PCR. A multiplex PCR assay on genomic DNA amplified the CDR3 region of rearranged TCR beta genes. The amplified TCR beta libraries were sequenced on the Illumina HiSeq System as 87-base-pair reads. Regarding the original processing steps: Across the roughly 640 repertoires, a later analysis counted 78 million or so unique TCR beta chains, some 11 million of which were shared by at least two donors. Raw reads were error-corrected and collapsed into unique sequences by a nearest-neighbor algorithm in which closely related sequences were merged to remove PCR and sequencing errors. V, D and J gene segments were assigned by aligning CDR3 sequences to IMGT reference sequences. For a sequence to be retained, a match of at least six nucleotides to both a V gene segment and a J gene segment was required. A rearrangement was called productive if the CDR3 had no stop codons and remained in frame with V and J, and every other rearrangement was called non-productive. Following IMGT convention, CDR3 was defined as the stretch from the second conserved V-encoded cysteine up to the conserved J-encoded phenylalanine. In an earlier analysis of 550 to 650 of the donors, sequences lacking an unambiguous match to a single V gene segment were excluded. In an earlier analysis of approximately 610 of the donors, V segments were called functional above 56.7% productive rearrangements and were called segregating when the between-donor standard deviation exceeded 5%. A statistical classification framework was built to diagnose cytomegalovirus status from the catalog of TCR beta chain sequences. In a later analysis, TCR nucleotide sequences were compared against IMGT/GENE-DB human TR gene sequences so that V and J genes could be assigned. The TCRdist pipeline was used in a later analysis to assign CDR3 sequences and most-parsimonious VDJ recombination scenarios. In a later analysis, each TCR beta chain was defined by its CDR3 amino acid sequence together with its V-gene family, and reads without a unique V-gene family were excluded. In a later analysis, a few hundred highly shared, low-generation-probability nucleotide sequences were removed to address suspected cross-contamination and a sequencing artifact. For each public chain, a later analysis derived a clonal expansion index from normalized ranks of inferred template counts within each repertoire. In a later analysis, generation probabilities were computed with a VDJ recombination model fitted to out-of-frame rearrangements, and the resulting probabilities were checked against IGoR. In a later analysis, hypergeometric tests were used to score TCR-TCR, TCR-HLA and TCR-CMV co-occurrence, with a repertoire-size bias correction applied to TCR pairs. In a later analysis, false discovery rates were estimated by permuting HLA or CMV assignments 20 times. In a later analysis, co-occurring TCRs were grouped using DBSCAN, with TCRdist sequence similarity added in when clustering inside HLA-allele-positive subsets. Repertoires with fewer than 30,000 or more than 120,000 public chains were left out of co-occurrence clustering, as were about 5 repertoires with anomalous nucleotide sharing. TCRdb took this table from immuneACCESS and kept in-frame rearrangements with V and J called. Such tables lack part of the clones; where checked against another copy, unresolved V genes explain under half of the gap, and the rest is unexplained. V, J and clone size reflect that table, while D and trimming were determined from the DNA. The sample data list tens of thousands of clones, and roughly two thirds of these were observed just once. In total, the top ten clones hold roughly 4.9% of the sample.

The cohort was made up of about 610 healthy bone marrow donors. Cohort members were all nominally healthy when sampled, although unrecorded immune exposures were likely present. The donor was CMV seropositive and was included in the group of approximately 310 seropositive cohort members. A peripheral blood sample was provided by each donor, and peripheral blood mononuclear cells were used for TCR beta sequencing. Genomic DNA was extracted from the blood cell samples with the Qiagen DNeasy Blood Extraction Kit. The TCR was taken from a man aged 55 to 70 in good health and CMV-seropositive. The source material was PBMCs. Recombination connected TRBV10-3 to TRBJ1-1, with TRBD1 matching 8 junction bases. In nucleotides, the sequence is TGTGCCATCAGCCTGACAGGGGACGGTACAACTGAAGCTTTCTTT. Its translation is CAISLTGDGTTEAFF.